Below are 22 T cell receptor beta chains sequenced from a single sample in a study of blood T cell repertoires in COVID-19. Data came from immunoSEQ multiplex PCR; TCRdb stores just in-frame clones and leaves some out. The sample has 200,000 to 250,000 clones, roughly 85% seen once; the top ten hold about 3%. Sequenced input: peripheral blood. All receptors come from a man in his forties or fifties who had recovered from COVID-19.

V and J are TRBV5-1 and TRBJ2-2; D gene unclear. CDR1 and CDR2 (germline): SGHRS, YFSETQ. Trimming pared 4 bases from V and 0 bases from J, leaving 16 bases between. This CDR3 has 17 amino acids. CDR3 residues: CASSRSIGSANTGELFF. Written as DNA, the CDR3 is TGCGCCAGCAGCCGCTCCATCGGGTCGGCGAACACCGGGGAGCTGTTTTTT.

The chain joins TRBV19 to TRBJ1-5; the D gene is possibly TRBD1 (6 bases). The CDR3 totals 15 residues. V was trimmed by 5 bases and J by 0 bases, leaving 11 bases between them. The germline V gene has CDR1 LNHDA and CDR2 SQIVND (reference sequence). The CDR3 DNA follows: TGTGCCAGTAGTCAGACAGGTTATAGCAATCAGCCCCAGCATTTT. Amino acid sequence: CASSQTGYSNQPQHF.

This chain's CDR3 is CASSPLIWGGNSPLHF. The DNA for the CDR3 is TGTGCCAGTAGCCCGTTGATTTGGGGCGGCAATTCACCCCTCCACTTT. The rearrangement uses TRBV19 and TRBJ1-6; D possibly corresponds to TRBD1 (5 bases). This CDR3 is 16 amino acids long. Per germline, CDR1 LNHDA and CDR2 SQIVND (reference sequence). With 6 bases removed from V and 7 bases from J, the gap between germline ends came to 19 bases. The whole variable domain, filled in from reference TRBV19 and TRBJ1-6, reads DGGITQSPKYLFRKEGQNVTLSCEQNLNHDAMYWYRQDPGQGLRLIYYSQIVNDFQKGDIAEGYSVSREKKESFPLTVTSAQKNPTAFYLCASSPLIWGGNSPLHFGNGTRLTVT.

The V call is TRBV12-3 or TRBV12-4, the J call TRBJ2-7; D is uncertain. V was cut by 4 bases and J by 7 bases, with 11 bases left in between. This CDR3 is built from 12 residues. CDR3 residues: CASSSRRWEQYF. In DNA, the CDR3 is TGTGCCAGCAGTTCCCGGCGGTGGGAGCAGTACTTC.

This chain joins TRBV5-1 and TRBJ2-6; 7 positions match TRBD1. Germline values: CDR1 SGHRS, CDR2 YFSETQ. The V segment lost 5 bases and the J segment 2 bases; nucleotides outside the gene matches: 13. This CDR3 has 18 amino acids. CDR3 region: CASRPTGILSTGANVLTF. The CDR3 DNA reads TGCGCCAGCAGACCGACAGGGATACTCTCCACTGGGGCCAACGTCCTGACTTTC.

The chain combines TRBV7-9 with TRBJ2-5, with 11 bases that match TRBD2. Germline CDR1 SEHNR, CDR2 FQNEAQ (reference sequence). Trimming removed 5 bases from V and 3 bases from J; junction bases left unmatched: 8. The CDR3 is 16 amino acids. The DNA for the CDR3 is TGTGCCAGCAGCCTCACCGGGACTAGCGGAGAAGAGACCCAGTACTTC. This gives the protein CASSLTGTSGEETQYF.

The rearrangement uses TRBV7-6 and TRBJ2-5; 8 bases are shared with TRBD1. The J segment lost 4 bases and the V segment lost 5 bases, leaving 9 bases of the junction unmatched. There are 15 residues in the CDR3. Germline CDR1 and CDR2: SGHVS and FNYEAQ. The chain's CDR3 is CASSINRGSGETQYF. The CDR3 DNA follows: TGTGCCAGCAGCATAAACAGGGGGTCTGGAGAGACCCAGTACTTC.

The chain joins TRBV12-3 or TRBV12-4 to TRBJ1-3; D might be TRBD1 (5 bases). This CDR3 region has 11 residues. DNA for the CDR3: TGTTACTCAGGGTTAGGAAACACCATATATTTT. It specifies CYSGLGNTIYF.

The chain joins TRBV6-5 to TRBJ2-1, with D perhaps matching TRBD1 (5 bases). The germline V gene encodes CDR1 MNHEY and CDR2 SVGAGI. This CDR3 comprises 14 residues. V was shortened by 8 bases and J by 0 bases, with 11 bases between the two germline ends. The CDR3 spells CASGYRSSYNEQFF. In nucleotides, the CDR3 is TGTGCCAGCGGGTACAGGAGCTCCTACAATGAGCAGTTCTTC.

The chain is built from TRBV19 and TRBJ2-3; 10 bases map to TRBD1. Germline V gene sequence: CDR1 LNHDA, CDR2 SQIVND (reference sequence). Unmatched junction bases numbered 1, after V lost 7 bases and J lost 3 bases. This CDR3 region has 13 residues. The CDR3: CASKGQGTDTQYF. In DNA form, the CDR3 reads TGTGCCAGTAAGGGACAGGGGACAGATACGCAGTATTTT. Together with reference TRBV19 and TRBJ2-3, the CDR3 gives the full variable domain: DGGITQSPKYLFRKEGQNVTLSCEQNLNHDAMYWYRQDPGQGLRLIYYSQIVNDFQKGDIAEGYSVSREKKESFPLTVTSAQKNPTAFYLCASKGQGTDTQYFGPGTRLTVL.

This clone showed up just once. The rearrangement links TRBV11-2 to TRBJ2-2; 10 bases agree with TRBD1. Germline V gives CDR1 SGHAT, CDR2 FQNNGV. The CDR3 extends over 19 amino acids. The V gene end was trimmed by 2 bases and the J gene end by 1 base; junction bases not matched to a gene: 10. This chain's CDR3 is CASSLIWGDRGQNTGELFF. The CDR3 coding sequence is TGTGCCAGCAGCTTAATCTGGGGAGACAGGGGGCAGAACACCGGGGAGCTGTTTTTT.

The chain recombines TRBV9 with TRBJ2-2, with no clear D. The CDR3 is made up of 14 amino acids. CDR1 is SGDLS and CDR2 is YYNGEE in the germline V gene. V gave up 0 bases and J gave up 6 bases, with 9 bases separating them. CDR3 sequence (DNA): TGTGCCAGCAGCGTAGGCGGAGACGCCGGGGAGCTGTTTTTT. It specifies CASSVGGDAGELFF.

This CDR3 is CASSFRKGADYGYTF. Here the CDR3 DNA reads TGTGCCAGCAGTTTCCGAAAGGGGGCGGACTATGGCTACACCTTC. The chain links TRBV28 to TRBJ1-2, with 7 positions matching TRBD1. The CDR3 loop spans 15 amino acids. Germline V lookup: CDR1 MDHEN, CDR2 SYDVKM. The V gene end was trimmed by 3 bases and the J gene end by 3 bases; junction bases not matched to a gene: 7.

V is TRBV18 and J is TRBJ1-5, with 8 bases lining up with TRBD1. V shed 6 bases and J 1 base; nucleotides not matched to a gene: 2. CDR3 size: 14 residues. CDR1 is KGHSH, CDR2 LQKENI, per germline. The CDR3 DNA reads as TGTGCCAGCTCGGACAGGGTCAGCAATCAGCCCCAGCATTTT. Translation gives CASSDRVSNQPQHF.

The chain combines TRBV5-1 with TRBJ2-3; D perhaps matches TRBD1 (6 bases). CDR3 length equals 16 residues. Per germline, CDR1 SGHRS and CDR2 YFSETQ. The germline V and J ends were trimmed by 0 bases and 1 base, with 12 bases remaining between them. CDR3 loop: CASSLVTGTRTDTQYF. CDR3 DNA: TGCGCCAGCAGCTTGGTCACAGGGACCCGCACAGATACGCAGTATTTT.

J is TRBJ2-3 and V is TRBV25-1, with 8 bases aligning to TRBD2. The V and J ends lost 5 bases and 12 bases, in that order; junction bases with no gene match: 4. This CDR3 is 11 amino acids long. The germline V gene encodes CDR1 MGHDK and CDR2 SYGVNS. CDR3 protein: CASSPGGVQYF. Written as DNA, the CDR3 is TGTGCCAGCAGTCCGGGGGGGGTACAGTATTTT.

A single count supports this clone. The genes are TRBV5-5 and TRBJ2-5; 7 bases map to TRBD2. V lost 0 bases, J lost 7 bases, and 6 bases stayed unmatched. Germline loops: CDR1 SGHKS, CDR2 YYEKEE (reference sequence). The CDR3 is made up of 14 amino acids. The CDR3 loop reads CASSLVLAVRTQYF. The CDR3 nucleotides read TGTGCCAGCAGCTTGGTTCTAGCGGTTCGGACCCAGTACTTC. Full variable domain (outside the CDR3, taken from reference TRBV5-5 and TRBJ2-5): DAGVTQSPTHLIKTRGQQVTLRCSPISGHKSVSWYQQVLGQGPQFIFQYYEKEERGRGNFPDRFSARQFPNYSSELNVNALLLGDSALYLCASSLVLAVRTQYFGPGTRLLVL.

The J gene is TRBJ1-1, the V gene TRBV6-1, with D unresolved. V lost 2 bases and J 4 bases, leaving 14 bases between the germline ends. This CDR3 contains 15 residues. Germline CDR1 reads MNHNS; CDR2 reads SASEGT. This chain's CDR3 is CASSEMAGASTEAFF. The CDR3 DNA reads as TGTGCCAGCAGTGAAATGGCTGGAGCCAGCACTGAAGCTTTCTTT.

The gene calls are TRBV14 and TRBJ1-5, with a tentative D call TRBD1 (6 bases). Trimming shortened V by 4 bases and J by 2 bases, and 12 bases separated the two germline ends. This CDR3 has 15 residues. Germline CDR1 reads SGHDN; CDR2 reads FVKESK. Here the CDR3 reads CASSRGGAGNQPQHF. The CDR3 coding sequence is TGTGCCAGCAGCCGTGGGGGGGCTGGCAATCAGCCCCAGCATTTT.

The rearrangement links TRBV28 to TRBJ2-1; D might be TRBD2 (6 bases). CDR1 and CDR2 (germline): MDHEN, SYDVKM. This CDR3 is built from 13 residues. V was shortened by 5 bases and J by 14 bases, with 19 bases between the two germline ends. The chain's CDR3 is CASSLPGLQREFF. CDR3 DNA sequence: TGTGCCAGCAGTCTCCCGGGACTCCAAAGGGAGTTCTTC.

The chain employs TRBV10-1 and TRBJ2-1; perhaps TRBD1 as D (7 bases). The CDR3 is 14 amino acids. The V end was cut by 11 bases, the J end by 6 bases, with 20 bases between. The germline gives CDR1 WNHNN, CDR2 SYGVQD (reference sequence). The CDR3 loop reads CASWEYRGGNEQFF. The DNA for the CDR3 is TGCGCCTCCTGGGAGTACAGGGGAGGCAATGAGCAGTTCTTC.

The chain joins TRBV6-9 to TRBJ1-5; no definite D call. CDR1 MNHGY and CDR2 SVAAGI come from the germline V gene. Trimming cost V 3 bases and J 0 bases, with 6 bases left between them. The CDR3 is 14 residues long. The CDR3 is CASSYLDSNQPQHF. CDR3 sequence (DNA): TGTGCCAGCAGTTACTTAGATAGCAATCAGCCCCAGCATTTT.